Listed below are T cell receptor beta chains from one sample, sequenced in a study of blood T cell repertoires in COVID-19. The data were produced by immunoSEQ multiplex PCR, yet TCRdb's version contains in-frame clones alone and is incomplete. Here the sample spans 140,000 or so clones, around 83% being singletons. Sequencing was done on a sample of peripheral blood. The receptors come from a woman older than 75 with acute or convalescent COVID-19. The CDR3 runs from the conserved cysteine through the conserved F or W. D genes are given only for firm matches. Clone size is shown for a subset of rows, as once, few, many or a class of expanded clone.

J | D | size | V | CDR3 | DNA
TRBJ1-5 | - | - | TRBV7-2 | CASSRRRGGSVGNQPQHF | TGTGCCAGCAGCCGGCGTCGGGGTGGGAGTGTGGGCAATCAGCCCCAGCATTTT
TRBJ1-1 | TRBD1 | once | TRBV29-1 | CSVVGQGLFSAEAFF | TGCAGCGTTGTAGGACAGGGTCTGTTTAGCGCTGAAGCTTTCTTT
TRBJ2-3 | TRBD2 | - | TRBV13 | CASSLVSLAGTTDTQYF | TGTGCCAGCAGCTTAGTATCCCTAGCGGGGACCACAGATACGCAGTATTTT
TRBJ1-4 | - | - | TRBV5-5 | CASSLDRESEKLFF | TGTGCCAGCAGCTTGGACAGGGAAAGTGAAAAACTGTTTTTT
TRBJ2-7 | TRBD1 | - | TRBV18 | CASSPTRGPYEQYF | TGTGCCAGCTCACCGACCAGGGGGCCCTACGAGCAGTACTTC
TRBJ2-3 | TRBD2 | - | TRBV6-6 | CASSRGGGLLAGRADTQYF | TGTGCCAGCAGTCGGGGGGGCGGACTACTAGCGGGGAGGGCAGATACGCAGTATTTT
TRBJ2-4 | TRBD1 | - | TRBV5-1 | CASSSRQGANIQYF | TGCGCCAGCAGCTCCCGACAGGGGGCGAACATTCAGTACTTC
TRBJ2-5 | TRBD2 | - | TRBV5-1 | CASSPGGPETQYF | TGCGCCAGCAGCCCGGGGGGGCCGGAGACCCAGTACTTC
TRBJ2-5 | TRBD1 | - | TRBV3-1/TRBV3-2 | CASTHRGQHFGETQYF | TGTGCCAGCACTCACAGGGGACAGCACTTCGGGGAGACCCAGTACTTC
TRBJ2-3 | TRBD1 | - | TRBV2 | CASSENRGATDTQYF | TGTGCCAGCAGTGAAAACAGGGGAGCCACAGATACGCAGTATTTT
TRBJ1-5 | - | - | TRBV4-2 | CASSQELRREGNQPQHF | TGTGCCAGCAGCCAAGAACTTCGCAGGGAGGGCAATCAGCCCCAGCATTTT
TRBJ1-5 | - | - | TRBV9 | CASSRGAVNQPQHF | TGTGCCAGCAGTCGGGGGGCCGTCAATCAGCCCCAGCATTTT
TRBJ1-2 | - | - | TRBV3-1/TRBV3-2 | CASSQDLAPERYGYTF | TGTGCCAGCAGCCAAGATCTAGCCCCGGAACGGTATGGCTACACCTTC
TRBJ1-6 | - | - | TRBV19 | CASSIGFGGDAWNSPLHF | TGTGCCAGTAGTATAGGCTTTGGGGGCGACGCGTGGAATTCACCCCTCCACTTT
TRBJ2-1 | - | - | TRBV5-1 | CASSLGGSGPNEQFF | TGCGCCAGCAGCTTGGGGGGCTCGGGTCCCAATGAGCAGTTCTTC
TRBJ1-6 | TRBD1 | - | TRBV18 | CASSPDRGLSPLHF | TGTGCCAGCTCACCAGACAGGGGTCTCTCACCCCTCCACTTT
TRBJ1-4 | - | - | TRBV4-2 | CASSQVGGGKLFF | TGTGCCAGCAGCCAAGTTGGGGGGGGAAAACTGTTTTTT
TRBJ2-1 | TRBD2 | - | TRBV4-2 | CASSQAVAGGPTYNEQFF | TGTGCCAGCAGCCAAGCCGTAGCGGGGGGACCAACTTACAATGAGCAGTTCTTC
TRBJ2-7 | - | - | TRBV4-1 | CASSPGWVRTYEQYF | TGCGCCAGCAGCCCCGGGTGGGTTAGAACGTACGAGCAGTACTTC
TRBJ2-1 | - | few | TRBV3-1/TRBV3-2 | CASSRGMGGTNEQFF | TGTGCCAGCAGCCGCGGGATGGGGGGAACTAATGAGCAGTTCTTC
TRBJ1-4 | - | - | TRBV30 | CAWSVGTPNEKLFF | TGTGCCTGGAGTGTAGGGACACCTAATGAAAAACTGTTTTTT
TRBJ2-3 | - | once | TRBV11-3 | CASSLRQGTDTQYF | TGTGCCAGCAGCTTACGTCAGGGCACAGATACGCAGTATTTT
TRBJ1-1 | - | - | TRBV19 | CASSIAMNTEAFF | TGTGCCAGTAGTATAGCCATGAACACTGAAGCTTTCTTT
TRBJ1-1 | TRBD1 | few | TRBV7-2 | CASSPRWSGGTEAFF | TGTGCCAGCAGCCCTCGGTGGTCAGGGGGCACTGAAGCTTTCTTT
TRBJ2-5 | TRBD2 | - | TRBV5-1 | CASSFSGGPQETQYF | TGCGCCAGCAGCTTTAGCGGGGGGCCACAAGAGACCCAGTACTTC
TRBJ1-5 | TRBD1 | - | TRBV30 | CAWSVGTGHQPQHF | TGTGCCTGGAGTGTAGGGACAGGACATCAGCCCCAGCATTTT
TRBJ2-3 | TRBD2 | - | TRBV18 | CASSPLRGDTDTQYF | TGTGCCAGCTCACCTTTGCGGGGGGACACAGATACGCAGTATTTT
TRBJ2-3 | TRBD1 | - | TRBV5-6 | CASSWGQFHTDTQYF | TGTGCCAGCAGCTGGGGACAGTTCCACACAGATACGCAGTATTTT
TRBJ1-1 | TRBD1 | - | TRBV4-1 | CASSQALTQDRGTEAFF | TGCGCCAGCAGCCAAGCCCTGACCCAGGACAGGGGCACTGAAGCTTTCTTT
TRBJ2-1 | TRBD1 | - | TRBV11-3 | CASSFSGTGTWEQFF | TGTGCCAGCAGCTTCTCCGGGACAGGGACTTGGGAGCAGTTCTTC
TRBJ2-7 | TRBD1 | - | TRBV5-1 | CASSKIGQGGQYF | TGCGCCAGCAGCAAAATCGGACAGGGGGGGCAGTACTTC
TRBJ1-5 | - | - | TRBV9 | CASSVEPNQPQHF | TGTGCCAGCAGCGTAGAGCCCAATCAGCCCCAGCATTTT
TRBJ1-1 | - | - | TRBV30 | CAWSLTRVGGTEAFF | TGTGCCTGGAGCCTTACTAGGGTGGGAGGCACTGAAGCTTTCTTT
TRBJ2-5 | - | - | TRBV5-1 | CASSSDVGGTQYF | TGCGCCAGCAGCTCGGACGTAGGAGGGACCCAGTACTTC
TRBJ1-1 | - | - | TRBV6-6 | CASSYQENTEAFF | TGTGCCAGCAGTTACCAGGAGAACACTGAAGCTTTCTTT
TRBJ2-7 | - | - | TRBV6-2/TRBV6-3 | CASSYSREQYF | TGTGCCAGCAGTTACAGTCGGGAGCAGTACTTC
TRBJ2-3 | TRBD2 | - | TRBV5-1 | CASRPGLAGLSGNTQYF | TGCGCCAGCAGACCGGGACTAGCGGGGCTTTCGGGAAATACGCAGTATTTT
TRBJ1-2 | - | - | TRBV15 | CATSRDPAGFNGYTF | TGTGCCACCAGCAGAGATCCCGCAGGGTTCAATGGCTACACCTTC
TRBJ1-6 | TRBD1 | - | TRBV7-3 | CASSSSGTANSPLHF | TGTGCCAGCAGCTCCTCCGGGACAGCAAATTCACCCCTCCACTTT
TRBJ1-2 | TRBD1 | - | TRBV3-1/TRBV3-2 | CASSRTGGMDRGGGYTF | TGTGCCAGCAGCCGAACAGGGGGAATGGACAGGGGAGGAGGCTACACCTTC
TRBJ2-3 | - | - | TRBV5-1 | CASSLSGTDTQYF | TGCGCCAGCAGCTTGTCCGGGACAGATACGCAGTATTTT
TRBJ1-4 | - | - | TRBV30 | CAWSVQRAEKLFF | TGTGCCTGGAGTGTACAGAGGGCTGAAAAACTGTTTTTT
TRBJ1-2 | - | few | TRBV4-2 | CASSQAKGGAGYTF | TGTGCCAGCAGCCAAGCAAAGGGGGGGGCTGGCTACACCTTC
TRBJ1-4 | TRBD1 | - | TRBV20-1 | CSALQGEKLFF | TGCAGTGCGTTACAGGGGGAAAAACTGTTTTTT
TRBJ2-2 | - | - | TRBV7-7 | CASSLDVGPGELFF | TGTGCCAGCAGCTTAGATGTGGGCCCCGGGGAGCTGTTTTTT
TRBJ1-2 | TRBD1 | - | TRBV27 | CASSRDRVAGYTF | TGTGCCAGCAGTCGGGACAGGGTGGCTGGCTACACCTTC
TRBJ1-1 | - | - | TRBV15 | CATSRDPGMNTEAFF | TGTGCCACCAGCAGAGACCCGGGAATGAACACTGAAGCTTTCTTT
TRBJ1-6 | - | - | TRBV3-1/TRBV3-2 | CASSRQGSSPLHF | TGTGCCAGCAGCCGGCAAGGGAGTTCACCCCTCCACTTT
TRBJ1-1 | - | few | TRBV12-5 | CASGLLGVTEAFF | TGTGCTAGTGGTTTGTTAGGAGTCACTGAAGCTTTCTTT
TRBJ2-2 | TRBD2 | - | TRBV2 | CASSELADNTGELFF | TGTGCCAGCAGTGAACTAGCGGATAACACCGGGGAGCTGTTTTTT
TRBJ2-4 | - | - | TRBV7-8 | CASSLARGLAKNIQYF | TGTGCCAGCAGCTTAGCGCGAGGACTAGCCAAAAACATTCAGTACTTC
TRBJ1-5 | TRBD1 | - | TRBV6-6 | CASQTGIGNQPQHF | TGTGCCAGCCAGACAGGGATTGGCAATCAGCCCCAGCATTTT
TRBJ2-1 | - | - | TRBV7-3 | CASSPVGSSYNEQFF | TGTGCCAGCAGTCCCGTCGGGAGCTCCTACAATGAGCAGTTCTTC
TRBJ2-5 | - | - | TRBV3-1/TRBV3-2 | CASSGISGSWETQYF | TGTGCCAGCAGCGGGATCTCTGGGAGTTGGGAGACCCAGTACTTC